This T cell receptor (beta chain) was retrieved from a study of cytomegalovirus exposure and HLA in healthy donors. Study outcomes and limitations: Most of the TCR beta V segments (in an earlier analysis) were productive either about 90% or about 30% of the time. Certain sequence variants were highly shared and formed a cluster, and this cluster was likely a sequencing artifact. In vitro experiments confirmed that a few CMV-associated chains were specific for CMV antigens. The majority of TCR sequences were rare, yet some public TCRs appeared in many donors.

This CDR3 comprises 15 residues. The V and J ends lost 5 bases and 0 bases, in that order; junction bases with no gene match: 3. The germline V gene encodes CDR1 MNHNS and CDR2 SASEGT. As to this clone: Its antigen is still unknown.

The PCR used 60 Vbeta and 13 Jbeta primers. This table comes from immunoSEQ multiplex PCR, and its TCRdb copy is limited to in-frame clones, with some not included. This table holds about 120,000 clones, more than 9% found once. The chain carries TRBV6-1 and TRBJ2-1; 8 bases agree with TRBD2. The sample was PBMCs. The clonotype comes from a young woman in good health and CMV-seropositive. The CDR3 nucleotides are TGTGCCAGCAGTCAGCGGGAGCCCTCCTACAATGAGCAGTTCTTC. This gives the protein CASSQREPSYNEQFF.